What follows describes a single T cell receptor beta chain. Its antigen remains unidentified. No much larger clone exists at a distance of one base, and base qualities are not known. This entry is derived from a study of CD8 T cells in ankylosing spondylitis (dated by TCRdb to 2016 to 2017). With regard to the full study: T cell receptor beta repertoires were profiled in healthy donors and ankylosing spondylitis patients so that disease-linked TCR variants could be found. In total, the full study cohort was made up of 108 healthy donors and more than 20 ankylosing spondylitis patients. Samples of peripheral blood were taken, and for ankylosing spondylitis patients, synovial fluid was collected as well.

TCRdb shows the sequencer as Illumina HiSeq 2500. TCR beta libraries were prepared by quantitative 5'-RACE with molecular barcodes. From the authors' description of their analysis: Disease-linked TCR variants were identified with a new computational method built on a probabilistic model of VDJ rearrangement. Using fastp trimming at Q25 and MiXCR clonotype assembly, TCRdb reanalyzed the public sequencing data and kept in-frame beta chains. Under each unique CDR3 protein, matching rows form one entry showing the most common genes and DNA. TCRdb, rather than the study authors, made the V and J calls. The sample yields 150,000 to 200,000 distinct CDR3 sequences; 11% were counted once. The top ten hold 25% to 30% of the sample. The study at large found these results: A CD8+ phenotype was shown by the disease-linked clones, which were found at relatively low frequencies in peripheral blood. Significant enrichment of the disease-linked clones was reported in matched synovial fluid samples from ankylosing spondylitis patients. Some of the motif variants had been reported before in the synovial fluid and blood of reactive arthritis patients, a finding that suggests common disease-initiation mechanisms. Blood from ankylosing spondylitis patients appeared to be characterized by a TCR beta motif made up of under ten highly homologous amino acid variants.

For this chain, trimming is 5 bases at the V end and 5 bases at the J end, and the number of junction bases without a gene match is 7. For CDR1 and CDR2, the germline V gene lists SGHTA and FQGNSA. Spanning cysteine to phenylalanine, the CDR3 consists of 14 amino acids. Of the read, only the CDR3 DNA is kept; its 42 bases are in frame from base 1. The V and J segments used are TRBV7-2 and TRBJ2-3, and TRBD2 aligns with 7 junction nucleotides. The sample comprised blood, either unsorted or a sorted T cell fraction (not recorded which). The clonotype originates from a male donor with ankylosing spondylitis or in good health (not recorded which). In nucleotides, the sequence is TGTGCCAGCAGCGGGAGGGCCGTCGGAGATACGCAGTATTTT. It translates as CASSGRAVGDTQYF.